One TCR beta chain is described in this entry. Its antigen specificity is not known. Nothing much larger sits one base from this clone, and base qualities are not available. Collaborating institutions collected whole blood in K2EDTA tubes following their own protocols. Collaborator samples were shipped for TCRbeta analysis as frozen whole blood, isolated PBMCs, or DNA extracted from either sample type. Spanning cysteine to phenylalanine, the CDR3 consists of 14 amino acids. This entry keeps only the CDR3 DNA: 42 bases, framed from base 1. Via the germline V gene, CDR1 is SGHVS and CDR2 FQNEAQ. V sheds 1 base and J sheds 0 bases, leaving 6 bases between their ends. TCRbeta CDR3 regions were amplified from genomic DNA by means of the immunoSEQ Assay, a bias-controlled multiplex PCR. On the study's bioinformatics: Nucleated cell counts per sample were estimated from amplification of reference gene primers within the assay. To quantify the absolute abundance of each unique TCRbeta CDR3 rearrangement, sequence reads were collapsed and filtered. For each sample, productive Simpson clonality was calculated as the square root of Simpson's diversity index over productive rearrangements. Here the immuneACCESS table is served through TCRdb, limited to in-frame sequences with V and J called. Missing clones are a known gap in these copies; in checked studies unresolved V genes cover under half, and the rest lacks a known reason. That table is the source of V, J and clone size, and D and trimming were worked out from the DNA. This sample is represented by around 130,000 clones; approximately 80% of them were singletons. The ten largest make up about 12% of the sample.

The data stem from a study of blood T cell repertoires in COVID-19 (dated by TCRdb to the early 2020s). Some background on the complete study: Collaborator samples came from the United States, Italy and Spain and covered acute and convalescent phases of COVID-19. The prospective study material was composed of cDNA or gDNA derived from T cells, B-cell-depleted T cells, or PBMCs. The dataset comprised deeply sampled blood TCRbeta repertoires from subjects exposed to, actively infected with, or recovered from COVID-19. The repertoires were released in a freely available public database meant as a resource for research on the immune response to SARS-CoV-2. Samples came from the ongoing ImmuneRACE study (first 160 participants) plus 1,254 subjects from 6 global collaborators. The sample metadata nearly always contained a de-identified subject ID, COVID-19 status, age in years and sex. HLA class I and class II types, where available, came from metadata supplied by the sample provider rather than from assay-based typing. Results the study describes overall, beyond this receptor: The amount of clinical and demographic metadata varied by source and participant and was provided uncurated.

Material for sequencing was peripheral blood. The chain couples TRBV7-8 to TRBJ2-5; no D gene call is confident. This sequence was found in a human donor in a cohort sampled during active COVID-19. CDR3 protein: CASSLGRYQETQYF. The DNA sequence is given as TGTGCCAGCAGCTTAGGTCGGTACCAAGAGACCCAGTACTTC.